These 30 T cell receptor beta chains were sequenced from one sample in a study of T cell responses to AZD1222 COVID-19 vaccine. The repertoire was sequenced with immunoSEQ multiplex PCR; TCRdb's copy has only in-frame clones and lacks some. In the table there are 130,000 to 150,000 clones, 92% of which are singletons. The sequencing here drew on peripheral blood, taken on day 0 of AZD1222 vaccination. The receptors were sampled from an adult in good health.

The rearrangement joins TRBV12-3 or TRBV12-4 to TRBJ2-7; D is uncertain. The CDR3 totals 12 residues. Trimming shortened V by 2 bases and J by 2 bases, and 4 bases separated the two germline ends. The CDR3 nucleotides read TGTGCCAGCAGTTTACTAGCCTACGAGCAGTACTTC. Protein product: CASSLLAYEQYF.

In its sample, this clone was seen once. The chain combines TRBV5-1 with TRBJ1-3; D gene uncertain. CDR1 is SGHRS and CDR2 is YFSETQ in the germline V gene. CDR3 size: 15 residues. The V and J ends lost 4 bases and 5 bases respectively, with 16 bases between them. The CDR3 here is CASSPELPGRNTIYF. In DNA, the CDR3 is TGCGCCAGCAGCCCCGAATTACCTGGGAGAAACACCATATATTTT.

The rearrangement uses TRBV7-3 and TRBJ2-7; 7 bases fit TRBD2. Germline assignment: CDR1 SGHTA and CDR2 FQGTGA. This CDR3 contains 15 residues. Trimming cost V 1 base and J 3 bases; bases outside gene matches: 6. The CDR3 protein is CASSLRGGINYEQYF. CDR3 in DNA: TGTGCCAGCAGCTTAAGGGGAGGGATTAACTACGAGCAGTACTTC.

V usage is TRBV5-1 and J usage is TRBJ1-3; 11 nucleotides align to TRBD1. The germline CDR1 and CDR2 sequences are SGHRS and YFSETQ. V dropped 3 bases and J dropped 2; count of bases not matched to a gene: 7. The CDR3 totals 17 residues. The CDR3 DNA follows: TGCGCCAGCAGCTCACATCTGGGACAGGGGGCTGGAAACACCATATATTTT. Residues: CASSSHLGQGAGNTIYF.

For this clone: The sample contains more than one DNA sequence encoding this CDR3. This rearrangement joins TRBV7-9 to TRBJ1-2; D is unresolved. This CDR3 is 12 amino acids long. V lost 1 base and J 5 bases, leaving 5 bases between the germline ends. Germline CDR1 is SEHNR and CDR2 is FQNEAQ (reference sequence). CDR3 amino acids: CASSLEGYGYTF. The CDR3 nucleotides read TGTGCCAGCAGCTTAGAGGGATATGGCTACACCTTC.

In DNA form, the CDR3 reads TGTGCCAGCCTCCCCGTGGGGAGGAGGACCGGGGAGCTGTTTTTT. Amino acid sequence: CASLPVGRRTGELFF. This chain connects TRBV28 to TRBJ2-2; a weak D match, TRBD2 (6 bases). V lost 8 bases and J 5 bases, leaving 18 bases between the germline ends. Germline assignment: CDR1 MDHEN and CDR2 SYDVKM. This CDR3 contains 15 residues.

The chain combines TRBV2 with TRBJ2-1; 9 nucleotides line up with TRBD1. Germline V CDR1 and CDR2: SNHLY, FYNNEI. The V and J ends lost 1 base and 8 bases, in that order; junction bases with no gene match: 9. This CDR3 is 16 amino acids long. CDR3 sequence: CASSEGGGTGYDEQFF. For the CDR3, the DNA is TGTGCCAGCAGTGAAGGTGGCGGGACAGGGTACGATGAGCAGTTCTTC.

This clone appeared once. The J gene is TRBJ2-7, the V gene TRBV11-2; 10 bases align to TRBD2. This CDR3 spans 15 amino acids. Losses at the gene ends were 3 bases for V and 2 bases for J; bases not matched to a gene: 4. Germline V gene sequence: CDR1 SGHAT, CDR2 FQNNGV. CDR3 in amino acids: CASSLQGLAAYEQYF. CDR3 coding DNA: TGTGCCAGCAGCTTGCAAGGACTAGCGGCCTACGAGCAGTACTTC.

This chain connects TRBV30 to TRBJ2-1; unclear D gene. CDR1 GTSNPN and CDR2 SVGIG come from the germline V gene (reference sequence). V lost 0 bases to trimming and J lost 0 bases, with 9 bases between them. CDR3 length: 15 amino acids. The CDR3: CAWSVTPNSYNEQFF. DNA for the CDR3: TGTGCCTGGAGTGTAACCCCAAACTCCTACAATGAGCAGTTCTTC.

CDR3 residues: CASSFFPTGLNTEAFF. CDR3 DNA: TGTGCCAGCAGTTTCTTCCCGACAGGGCTGAACACTGAAGCTTTCTTT. The chain uses TRBV27 and TRBJ1-1; TRBD1 agrees at 7 bases. The CDR3 runs 16 residues. V dropped 3 bases and J dropped 0; count of bases not matched to a gene: 7. Germline CDR1 is MNHEY and CDR2 is SMNVEV (reference sequence).

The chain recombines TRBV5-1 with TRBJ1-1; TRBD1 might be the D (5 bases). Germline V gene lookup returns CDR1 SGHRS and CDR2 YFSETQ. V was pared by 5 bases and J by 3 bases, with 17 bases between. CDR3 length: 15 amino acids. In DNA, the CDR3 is TGCGCCAGCAGTCCCGGAAGGGGTAGGGACACTGAAGCTTTCTTT. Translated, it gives CASSPGRGRDTEAFF.

The CDR3 is CASSGPGQGVAGANVLTF. The DNA for the CDR3 is TGTGCCAGCAGCGGTCCGGGACAGGGGGTGGCAGGGGCCAACGTCCTGACTTTC. The chain combines TRBV9 with TRBJ2-6; 11 nucleotides align to TRBD1. Per the germline V gene, CDR1 is SGDLS and CDR2 is YYNGEE. V lost 3 bases, J lost 4 bases, and 9 bases stayed unmatched. This CDR3 has 18 residues.

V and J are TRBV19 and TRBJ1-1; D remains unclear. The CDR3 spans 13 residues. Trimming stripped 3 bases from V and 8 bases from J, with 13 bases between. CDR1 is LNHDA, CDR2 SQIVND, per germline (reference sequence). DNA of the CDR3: TGTGCCAGTAGTATTACGACTAACGGCGAAGCTTTCTTT. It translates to CASSITTNGEAFF.

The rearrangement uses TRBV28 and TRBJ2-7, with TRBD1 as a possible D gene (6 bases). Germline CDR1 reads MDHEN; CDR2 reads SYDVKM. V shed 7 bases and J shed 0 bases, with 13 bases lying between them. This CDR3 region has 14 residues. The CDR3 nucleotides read TGTGCCAGCACCCCCGGGGACATCTCCTACGAGCAGTACTTC. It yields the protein CASTPGDISYEQYF. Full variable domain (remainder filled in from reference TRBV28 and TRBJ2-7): DVKVTQSSRYLVKRTGEKVFLECVQDMDHENMFWYRQDPGLGLRLIYFSYDVKMKEKGDIPEGYSVSREKKERFSLILESASTNQTSMYLCASTPGDISYEQYFGPGTRLTVT.

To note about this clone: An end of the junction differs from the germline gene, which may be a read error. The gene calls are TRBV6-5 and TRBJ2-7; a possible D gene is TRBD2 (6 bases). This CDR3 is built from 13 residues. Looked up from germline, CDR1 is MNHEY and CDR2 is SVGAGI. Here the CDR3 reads CASRYSGDDEQYF. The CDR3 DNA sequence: TGTGCCAGCAGGTACTCGGGAGATGACGAGCAGTACTTC.

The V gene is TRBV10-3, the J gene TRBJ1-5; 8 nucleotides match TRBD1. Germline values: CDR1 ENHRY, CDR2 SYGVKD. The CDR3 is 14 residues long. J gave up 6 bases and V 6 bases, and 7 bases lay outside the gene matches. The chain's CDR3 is CAIREGQAGQPQHF. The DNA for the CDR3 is TGTGCCATCAGGGAGGGACAGGCCGGTCAGCCCCAGCATTTT.

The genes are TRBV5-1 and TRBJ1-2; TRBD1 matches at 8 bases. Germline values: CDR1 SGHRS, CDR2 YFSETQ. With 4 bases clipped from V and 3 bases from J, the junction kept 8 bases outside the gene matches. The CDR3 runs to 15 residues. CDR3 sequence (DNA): TGCGCCAGCAGCATTTTAGACAGGGGCGACTATGGCTACACCTTC. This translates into CASSILDRGDYGYTF. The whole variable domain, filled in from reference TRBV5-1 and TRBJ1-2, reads KAGVTQTPRYLIKTRGQQVTLSCSPISGHRSVSWYQQTPGQGLQFLFEYFSETQRNKGNFPGRFSGRQFSNSRSEMNVSTLELGDSALYLCASSILDRGDYGYTFGSGTRLTVV.

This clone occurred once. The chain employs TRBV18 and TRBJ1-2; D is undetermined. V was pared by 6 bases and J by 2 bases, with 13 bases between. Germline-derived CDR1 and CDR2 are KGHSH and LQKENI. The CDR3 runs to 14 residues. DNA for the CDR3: TGTGCCAGCTCCCCCCGGGCCGACAACTATGGCTACACCTTC. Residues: CASSPRADNYGYTF. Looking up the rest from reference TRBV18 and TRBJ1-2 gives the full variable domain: NAGVMQNPRHLVRRRGQEARLRCSPMKGHSHVYWYRQLPEEGLKFMVYLQKENIIDESGMPKERFSAEFPKEGPSILRIQQVVRGDSAAYFCASSPRADNYGYTFGSGTRLTVV.

The chain's CDR3 is CASSWAGGPSRTDTQYF. CDR3 nucleotide sequence: TGCGCCAGCAGTTGGGCGGGAGGGCCGTCGCGGACAGATACGCAGTATTTT. The chain has TRBV5-1 and TRBJ2-3; 9 nucleotides line up with TRBD2. The germline gives CDR1 SGHRS, CDR2 YFSETQ. Trimming removed 5 bases from V and 3 bases from J; junction bases left unmatched: 13. The CDR3 totals 17 residues.

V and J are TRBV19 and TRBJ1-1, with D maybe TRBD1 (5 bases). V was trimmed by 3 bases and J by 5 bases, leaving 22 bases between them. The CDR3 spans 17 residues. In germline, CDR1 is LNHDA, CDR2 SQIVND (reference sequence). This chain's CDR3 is CASSIPGYLRGRTEAFF. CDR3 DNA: TGTGCCAGTAGTATCCCCGGGTATTTAAGGGGACGAACTGAAGCTTTCTTT.

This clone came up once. CDR3 sequence reads: CATLPQGRSTEAFF. In DNA form, the CDR3 reads TGTGCCACGTTACCCCAGGGAAGGAGTACTGAAGCTTTCTTT. The rearrangement joins TRBV6-5 to TRBJ1-1; weak D call: TRBD1 (5 bases). This CDR3 comprises 14 residues. The V and J ends lost 10 bases and 5 bases respectively, with 20 bases between them. Germline V gene lookup returns CDR1 MNHEY and CDR2 SVGAGI.

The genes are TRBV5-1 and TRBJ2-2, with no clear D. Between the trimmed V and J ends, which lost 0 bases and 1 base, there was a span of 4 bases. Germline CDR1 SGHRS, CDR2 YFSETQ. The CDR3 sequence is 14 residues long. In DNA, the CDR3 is TGCGCCAGCAGCTTGGGGGGGAACACCGGGGAGCTGTTTTTT. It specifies CASSLGGNTGELFF.

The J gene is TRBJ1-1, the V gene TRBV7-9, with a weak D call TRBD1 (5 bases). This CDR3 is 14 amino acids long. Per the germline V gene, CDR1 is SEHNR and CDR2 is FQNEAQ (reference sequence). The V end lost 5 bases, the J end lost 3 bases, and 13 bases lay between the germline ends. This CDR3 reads CASSLVGAHTEAFF. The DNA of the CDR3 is TGTGCCAGCAGCCTTGTCGGGGCCCACACTGAAGCTTTCTTT.

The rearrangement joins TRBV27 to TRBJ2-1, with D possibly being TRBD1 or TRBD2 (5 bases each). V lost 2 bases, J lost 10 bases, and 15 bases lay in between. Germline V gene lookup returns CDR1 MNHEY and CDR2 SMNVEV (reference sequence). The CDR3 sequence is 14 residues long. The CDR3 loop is CASSLPGTATEQFF. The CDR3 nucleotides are TGTGCCAGCAGTTTACCCGGGACGGCGACCGAGCAGTTCTTC.

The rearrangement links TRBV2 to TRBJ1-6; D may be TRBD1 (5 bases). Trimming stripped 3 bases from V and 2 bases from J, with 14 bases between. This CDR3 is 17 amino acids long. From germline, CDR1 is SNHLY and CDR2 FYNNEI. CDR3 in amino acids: CASSEIGAGPYNSPLHF. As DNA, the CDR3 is TGTGCCAGCAGTGAGATAGGAGCGGGACCCTATAATTCACCCCTCCACTTT.

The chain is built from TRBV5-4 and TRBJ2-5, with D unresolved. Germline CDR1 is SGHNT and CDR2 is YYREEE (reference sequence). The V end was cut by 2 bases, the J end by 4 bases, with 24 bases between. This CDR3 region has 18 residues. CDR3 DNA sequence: TGTGCCAGCAGCTTTTTTGGGAAACCGATACCGCTAGTAGAGACCCAGTACTTC. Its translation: CASSFFGKPIPLVETQYF.

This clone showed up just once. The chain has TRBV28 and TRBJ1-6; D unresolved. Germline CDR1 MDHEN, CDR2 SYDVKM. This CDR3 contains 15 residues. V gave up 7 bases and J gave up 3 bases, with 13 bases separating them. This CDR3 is CASTPLTIYNSPLHF. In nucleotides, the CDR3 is TGTGCCAGCACCCCTTTAACCATCTATAATTCACCCCTCCACTTT.

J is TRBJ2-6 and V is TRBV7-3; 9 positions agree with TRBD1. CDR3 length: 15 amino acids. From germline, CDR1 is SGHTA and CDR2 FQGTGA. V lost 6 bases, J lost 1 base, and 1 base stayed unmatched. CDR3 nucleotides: TGTGCCAGCAGACAGGGGGCTTCTGGGGCCAACGTCCTGACTTTC. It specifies CASRQGASGANVLTF.

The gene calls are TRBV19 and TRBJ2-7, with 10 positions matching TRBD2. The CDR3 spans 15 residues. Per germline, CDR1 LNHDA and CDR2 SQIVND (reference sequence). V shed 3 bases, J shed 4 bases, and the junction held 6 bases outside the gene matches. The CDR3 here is CASSIVASGGYEQYF. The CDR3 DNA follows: TGTGCCAGTAGTATCGTGGCTAGCGGGGGATACGAGCAGTACTTC.

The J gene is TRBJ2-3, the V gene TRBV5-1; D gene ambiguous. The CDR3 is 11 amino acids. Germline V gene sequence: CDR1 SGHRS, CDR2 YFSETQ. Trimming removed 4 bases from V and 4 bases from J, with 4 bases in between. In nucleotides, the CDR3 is TGCGCCAGCAGCACCGCAGATACGCAGTATTTT. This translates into CASSTADTQYF.